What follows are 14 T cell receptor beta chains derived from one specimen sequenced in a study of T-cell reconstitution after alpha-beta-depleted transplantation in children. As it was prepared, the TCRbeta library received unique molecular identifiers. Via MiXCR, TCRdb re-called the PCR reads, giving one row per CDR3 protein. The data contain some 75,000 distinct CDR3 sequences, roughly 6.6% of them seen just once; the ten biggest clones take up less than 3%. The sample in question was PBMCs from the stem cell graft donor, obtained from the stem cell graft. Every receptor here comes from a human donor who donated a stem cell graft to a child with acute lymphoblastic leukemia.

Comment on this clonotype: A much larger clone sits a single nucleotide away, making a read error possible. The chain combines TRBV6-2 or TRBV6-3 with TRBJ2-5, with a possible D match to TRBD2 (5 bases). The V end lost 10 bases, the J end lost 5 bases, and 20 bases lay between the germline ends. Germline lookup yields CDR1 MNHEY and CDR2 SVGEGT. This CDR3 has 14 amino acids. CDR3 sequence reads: CAITARVGGETQYF. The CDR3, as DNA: TGTGCCATCACCGCCCGTGTCGGCGGGGAGACCCAGTACTTC.

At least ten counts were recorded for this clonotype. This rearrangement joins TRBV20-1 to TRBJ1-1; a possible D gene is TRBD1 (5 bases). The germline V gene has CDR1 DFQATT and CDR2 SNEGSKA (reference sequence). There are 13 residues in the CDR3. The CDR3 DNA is TGCAGGCCTAATCCAGGGCCGAACACTGAAGCTTTCTTT. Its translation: CRPNPGPNTEAFF.

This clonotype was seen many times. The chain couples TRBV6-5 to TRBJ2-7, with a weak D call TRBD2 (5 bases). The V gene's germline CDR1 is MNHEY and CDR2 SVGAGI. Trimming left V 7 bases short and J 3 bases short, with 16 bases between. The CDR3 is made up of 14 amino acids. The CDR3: CASTPMGRVYEQYF. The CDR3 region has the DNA TGTGCCAGCACTCCCATGGGGAGAGTCTACGAGCAGTACTTC.

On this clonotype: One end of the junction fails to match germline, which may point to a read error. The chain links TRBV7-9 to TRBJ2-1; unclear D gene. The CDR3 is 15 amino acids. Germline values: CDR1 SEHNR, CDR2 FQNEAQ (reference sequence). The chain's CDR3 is CAGSLADRAEREQFF. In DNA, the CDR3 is TGTGCCGGCAGCTTAGCCGACCGGGCGGAAAGGGAGCAGTTCTTC.

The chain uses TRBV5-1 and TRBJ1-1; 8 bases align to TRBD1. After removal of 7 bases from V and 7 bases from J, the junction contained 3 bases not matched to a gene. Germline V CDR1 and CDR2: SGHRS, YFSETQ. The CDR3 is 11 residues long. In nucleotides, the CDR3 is TGCGCCAGCCAGGGGGCGTTTGAAGCTTTCTTT. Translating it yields CASQGAFEAFF. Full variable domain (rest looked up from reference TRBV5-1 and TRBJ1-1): KAGVTQTPRYLIKTRGQQVTLSCSPISGHRSVSWYQQTPGQGLQFLFEYFSETQRNKGNFPGRFSGRQFSNSRSEMNVSTLELGDSALYLCASQGAFEAFFGQGTRLTVV.

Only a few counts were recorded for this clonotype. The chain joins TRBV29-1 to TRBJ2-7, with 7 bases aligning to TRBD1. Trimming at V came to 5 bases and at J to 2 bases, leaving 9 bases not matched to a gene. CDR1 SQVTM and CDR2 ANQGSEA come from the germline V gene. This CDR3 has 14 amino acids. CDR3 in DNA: TGCAGCGTTTACGCCGGGACAGAGGCCTACGAGCAGTACTTC. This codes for CSVYAGTEAYEQYF.

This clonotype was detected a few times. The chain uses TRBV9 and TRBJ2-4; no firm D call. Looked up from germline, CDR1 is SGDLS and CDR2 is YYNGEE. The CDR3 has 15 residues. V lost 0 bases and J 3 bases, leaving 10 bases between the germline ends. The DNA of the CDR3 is TGTGCCAGCAGCGTAGGAACCGGATTCAAAAACATTCAGTACTTC. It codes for CASSVGTGFKNIQYF.

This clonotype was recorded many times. The CDR3 reads CASSGRDGVYEQYF. The CDR3 DNA reads as TGCGCCAGCAGCGGCCGGGACGGCGTCTACGAGCAGTACTTC. The chain joins TRBV5-1 to TRBJ2-7; perhaps D is TRBD1 or TRBD2 (5 bases each). Germline-derived CDR1 and CDR2 are SGHRS and YFSETQ. The CDR3 loop spans 14 amino acids. V lost 4 bases and J lost 3, with 14 bases in between.

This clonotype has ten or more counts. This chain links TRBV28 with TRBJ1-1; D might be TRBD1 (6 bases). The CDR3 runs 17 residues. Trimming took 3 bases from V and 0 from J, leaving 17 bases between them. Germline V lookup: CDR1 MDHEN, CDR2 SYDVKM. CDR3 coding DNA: TGTGCCAGCAGTTTGGGGGGGCGAGTCTCTATGAACACTGAAGCTTTCTTT. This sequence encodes CASSLGGRVSMNTEAFF. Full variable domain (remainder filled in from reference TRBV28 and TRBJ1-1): DVKVTQSSRYLVKRTGEKVFLECVQDMDHENMFWYRQDPGLGLRLIYFSYDVKMKEKGDIPEGYSVSREKKERFSLILESASTNQTSMYLCASSLGGRVSMNTEAFFGQGTRLTVV.

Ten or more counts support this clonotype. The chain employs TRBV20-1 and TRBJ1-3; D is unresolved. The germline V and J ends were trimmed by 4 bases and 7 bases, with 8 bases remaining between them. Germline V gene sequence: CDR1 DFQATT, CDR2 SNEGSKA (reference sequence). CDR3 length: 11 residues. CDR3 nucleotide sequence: TGCAGTGCTAAATTCGGGAACACCATATATTTT. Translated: CSAKFGNTIYF.

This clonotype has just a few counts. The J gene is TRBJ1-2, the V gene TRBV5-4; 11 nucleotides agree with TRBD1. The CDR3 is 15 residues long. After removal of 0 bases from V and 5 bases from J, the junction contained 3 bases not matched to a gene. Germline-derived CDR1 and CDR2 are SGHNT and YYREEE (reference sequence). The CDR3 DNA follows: TGTGCCAGCAGCTTGGGTGGACAGGGGGCGTATGGCTACACCTTC. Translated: CASSLGGQGAYGYTF.

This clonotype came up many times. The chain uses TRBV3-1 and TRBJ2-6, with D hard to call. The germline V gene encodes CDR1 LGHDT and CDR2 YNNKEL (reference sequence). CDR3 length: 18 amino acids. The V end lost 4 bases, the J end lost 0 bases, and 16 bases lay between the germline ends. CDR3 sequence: CASSPTPRVYSGANVLTF. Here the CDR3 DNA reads TGTGCCAGCAGCCCAACCCCACGAGTCTACTCTGGGGCCAACGTCCTGACTTTC.

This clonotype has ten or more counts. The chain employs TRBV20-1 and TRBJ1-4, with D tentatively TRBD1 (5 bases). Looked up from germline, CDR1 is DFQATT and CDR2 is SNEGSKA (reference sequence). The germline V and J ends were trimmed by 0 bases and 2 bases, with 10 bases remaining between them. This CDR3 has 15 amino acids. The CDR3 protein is CSARDPRATNEKLFF. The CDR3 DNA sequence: TGCAGTGCTAGAGATCCCAGGGCTACTAATGAAAAACTGTTTTTT.

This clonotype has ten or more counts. The CDR3 nucleotides read TGTGCCAGCAGCTTAGGCCAGGACAGGGCCTACGAGCAGTACTTC. Its protein product is CASSLGQDRAYEQYF. The chain links TRBV7-9 to TRBJ2-7; 8 bases fit TRBD1. V trimming: 1 base; J trimming: 2 bases; junction bases outside the gene matches: 4. The CDR3 contains 15 residues. The germline V gene has CDR1 SEHNR and CDR2 FQNEAQ (reference sequence).